The source of this TCR beta chain is a study of T cells in localized non-small cell lung cancer (dated by TCRdb to 2018 to 2020). At the level of the whole study: Comparing tumors with uninvolved tumor-adjacent lungs, the study looked at the T cell repertoires of 236 patients with early-stage NSCLC. The cohort consisted of approximately 240 treatment-naive NSCLC patients whose localized lung tumors had been resected. A mean age of around 66 years was recorded for the NSCLC patients, of whom 129 were male and 95 to 110 were female.

Broad study findings and their caveats: Uninvolved tumor-adjacent lung showed the highest T cell clonality, higher than tumor, which suggests more focused antigenic responses in the uninvolved tumor-adjacent lung. A median of around 50 of the top 100 tumor clones turned up in the paired uninvolved adjacent lung, and fewer than 35 of those clones also ranked among the top 100 of that same adjacent lung. Higher blood T cell density associated with longer overall survival, while higher adjacent-lung clonality associated with shorter survival. Because multi-region sequencing of the tumors was not done, intratumor heterogeneity could not be ruled out. Because of the exploratory design, TCR variables were selected using unadjusted p-values without false-discovery rate correction.

A note on this clone: This receptor's antigen is unknown. No per-base quality is available; no much larger clone lies one base away.

At diagnosis, tumor, uninvolved tumor-adjacent lung and peripheral blood were collected and then preserved as a mix of FFPE and fresh-frozen material. Blood samples were analyzed as peripheral blood mononuclear cells for TCR repertoire profiling. TCR beta CDR3 regions were sequenced from DNA using the immunoSEQ Assay. The study's processing was this. T cell density was computed as TCR beta template counts normalized to usable DNA estimated by amplifying housekeeping genes. The preseqR package was used to estimate richness by extrapolating to 400,000 templates for PBMC samples and to 120,000 templates for tissue samples. Clonality was calculated as one minus Pielou's evenness. Tissue-enriched TCRs were identified by differential abundance testing using productive amino-acid clonotypes, minimum total count 5 and alpha 0.1. The Jaccard Index and the Morisita Overlap Index were used to measure how much the repertoires overlapped between compartments. GLIPH grouped TCR beta CDR3s together with public tetramer-defined viral CDR3s, and a viral motif had to include at least three viral sequences and also show V-gene enrichment. TCRdb retrieved this table from immuneACCESS and kept in-frame rearrangements only. Not all clones are present; in checked studies, unresolved V genes account for under half, and no reason is known for the remainder. V, J and clone size are those of that table, while D and trimming were read from the DNA. Within this sample are approximately 100,000 clones, with about nine tenths of them counted one time only. Roughly 3.9% of the sample comes from the top ten.

Relative to germline, V is 5 bases shorter and J is 9 bases shorter, with 14 bases between their ends. The CDR3 starts with the cysteine, ends with the phenylalanine, and has 14 residues. Solely the CDR3 DNA is kept, with 42 bases framed from the first base. The germline V gene encodes CDR1 MNHNY and CDR2 SVGAGI (reference sequence). The chain links TRBV6-6 with TRBJ1-6; the best D guess is TRBD1, with 6 bases matching. The clonotype originates from a woman between 35 and 70 years old with stage II squamous cell lung carcinoma. The sample was PBMCs, taken before any cancer treatment. The nucleotide sequence is TGTGCCAGCAGTCTAACACGGGGGGCTTCACCCCTCCACTTT. Its protein is CASSLTRGASPLHF.